A selection of T cell receptor beta chains follows, all from one sample in a study of T cell responses to AZD1222 COVID-19 vaccine. The repertoire was sequenced with immunoSEQ multiplex PCR; TCRdb's copy has only in-frame clones and lacks some. The sample contains 100,000 to 150,000 clones, roughly 90% of which appear only once. This sample comprised peripheral blood, obtained on day 0 of AZD1222 vaccination. The receptors shown here come from an adult in good health. CDR3s include the opening cysteine and the closing phenylalanine or tryptophan. The D gene is left open where the match is weak. A clone size is listed for some rows: how often the clone was seen (once, few, many), or a class if it is expanded.

CDR3 protein: CASSLSGFFSGNTIYF
CDR3 DNA: TGTGCCAGCAGTTTATCGGGGTTTTTCTCTGGAAACACCATATATTTT
V gene: TRBV27
J gene: TRBJ1-3
D gene: .
clone size: .

CDR3 protein: CASSQQLAGVLEQYF
CDR3 DNA: TGTGCCAGCAGCCAGCAACTAGCGGGAGTCCTCGAGCAGTACTTC
V gene: TRBV3-1/TRBV3-2
J gene: TRBJ2-7
D gene: TRBD2
clone size: .

CDR3 protein: CASSTPGNTIYF
CDR3 DNA: TGTGCCAGCAGTACTCCTGGAAACACCATATATTTT
V gene: TRBV28
J gene: TRBJ1-3
D gene: .
clone size: .

CDR3 protein: CAYNREGGNTIYF
CDR3 DNA: TGTGCCTATAATCGGGAGGGTGGAAACACCATATATTTT
V gene: TRBV30
J gene: TRBJ1-3
D gene: .
clone size: .

CDR3 protein: CASTAPLGTGTDTQYF
CDR3 DNA: TGCGCCAGCACCGCCCCTCTTGGGACAGGCACAGATACGCAGTATTTT
V gene: TRBV10-2
J gene: TRBJ2-3
D gene: TRBD1
clone size: .

CDR3 protein: CASSPLGRNRDSGNTIYF
CDR3 DNA: TGTGCCAGCTCACCCCTGGGACGGAACCGAGACTCTGGAAACACCATATATTTT
V gene: TRBV18
J gene: TRBJ1-3
D gene: .
clone size: .

CDR3 protein: CASSTPPDRCQTRLEAFF
CDR3 DNA: TGTGCCAGCAGCACACCCCCTGATCGCTGCCAGACCCGGCTCGAAGCTTTCTTT
V gene: TRBV21-1
J gene: TRBJ1-1
D gene: .
clone size: .

CDR3 protein: CASSLDRHYEQYF
CDR3 DNA: TGTGCCAGCAGCTTGGACAGGCATTACGAGCAGTACTTC
V gene: TRBV7-2
J gene: TRBJ2-7
D gene: TRBD1
clone size: .

CDR3 protein: CASTPRGVRYEQYF
CDR3 DNA: TGTGCCAGCACCCCGAGAGGGGTGCGCTACGAGCAGTACTTC
V gene: TRBV6-6
J gene: TRBJ2-7
D gene: .
clone size: .

CDR3 protein: CASSSMTGIVYNEQFF
CDR3 DNA: TGTGCCAGCAGCTCAATGACAGGTATCGTCTACAATGAGCAGTTCTTC
V gene: TRBV7-8
J gene: TRBJ2-1
D gene: .
clone size: few